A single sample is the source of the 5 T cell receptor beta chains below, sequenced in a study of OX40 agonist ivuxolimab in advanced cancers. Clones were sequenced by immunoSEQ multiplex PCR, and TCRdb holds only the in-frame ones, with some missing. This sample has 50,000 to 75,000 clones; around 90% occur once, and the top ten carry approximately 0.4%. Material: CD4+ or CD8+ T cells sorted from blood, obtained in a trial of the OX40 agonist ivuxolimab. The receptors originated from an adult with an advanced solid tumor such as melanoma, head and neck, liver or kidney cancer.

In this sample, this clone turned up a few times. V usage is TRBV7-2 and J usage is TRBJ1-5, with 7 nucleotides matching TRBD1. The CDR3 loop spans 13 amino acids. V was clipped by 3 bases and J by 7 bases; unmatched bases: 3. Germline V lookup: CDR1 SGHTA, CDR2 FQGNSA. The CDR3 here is CASSFSQGQPQHF. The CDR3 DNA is TGTGCCAGCAGCTTTTCACAGGGGCAGCCCCAGCATTTT.

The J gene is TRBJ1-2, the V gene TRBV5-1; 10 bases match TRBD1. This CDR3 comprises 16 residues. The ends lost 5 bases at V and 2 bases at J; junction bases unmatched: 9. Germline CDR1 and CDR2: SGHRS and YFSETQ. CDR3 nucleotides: TGCGCCAGCAGTTCCGCCGACAGGGGGCGAAACTATGGCTACACCTTC. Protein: CASSSADRGRNYGYTF. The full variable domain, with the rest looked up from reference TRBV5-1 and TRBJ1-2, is KAGVTQTPRYLIKTRGQQVTLSCSPISGHRSVSWYQQTPGQGLQFLFEYFSETQRNKGNFPGRFSGRQFSNSRSEMNVSTLELGDSALYLCASSSADRGRNYGYTFGSGTRLTVV.

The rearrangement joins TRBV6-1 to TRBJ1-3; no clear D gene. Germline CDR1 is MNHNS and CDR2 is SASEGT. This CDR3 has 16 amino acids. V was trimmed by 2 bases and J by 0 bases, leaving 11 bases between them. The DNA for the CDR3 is TGTGCCAGCAGTGAATTTAACAGCCGCTCTGGAAACACCATATATTTT. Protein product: CASSEFNSRSGNTIYF.

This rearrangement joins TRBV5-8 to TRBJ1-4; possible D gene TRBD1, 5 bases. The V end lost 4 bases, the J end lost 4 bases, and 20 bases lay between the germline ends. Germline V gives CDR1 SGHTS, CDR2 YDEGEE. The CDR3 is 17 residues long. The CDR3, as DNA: TGTGCCAGCAGCCCCCGGGCTGGGGGGTGGGGTAATGAAAAACTGTTTTTT. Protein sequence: CASSPRAGGWGNEKLFF.

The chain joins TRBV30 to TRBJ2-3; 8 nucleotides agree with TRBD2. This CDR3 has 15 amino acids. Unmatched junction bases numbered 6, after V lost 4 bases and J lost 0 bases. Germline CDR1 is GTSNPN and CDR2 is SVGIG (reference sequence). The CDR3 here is CAWKRGGTSTDTQYF. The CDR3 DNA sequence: TGTGCCTGGAAACGGGGGGGAACAAGCACAGATACGCAGTATTTT.